Each of the 23 T cell receptor beta chains below was sequenced from the same sample in a study of T cells in Graves' hyperthyroidism and ophthalmopathy (dated by TCRdb to about 2019). Library generation was performed with multiplex PCR. These reads were obtained on an Illumina HiSeq 2000. Amplification of TCR beta CDR3 regions was carried out from RNA transcripts. For the first round of RT-PCR on the TCR CDR3, the HTBI primer set was used together with the Qiagen OneStep RT-PCR kit. The public reads were reanalyzed by TCRdb: fastp trimming at Q25, MiXCR alignment, in-frame beta chains only. Every CDR3 protein is listed once, alongside the most common genes and DNA of its rows. The sample contains more than 500,000 distinct CDR3 sequences, around 50% of them found a single time. The top ten clones comprise around 44% of the sample. The source material was peripheral blood or thyroid tissue (not recorded which). Source of these receptors: an adult woman with Graves' disease, either hyperthyroidism or ophthalmopathy (not recorded which).

The sample holds many counts of this clonotype. The V and J genes are TRBV20-1 and TRBJ1-2, with D perhaps TRBD1 (5 bases). Trimming stripped 0 bases from V and 6 bases from J, with 11 bases between. This CDR3 is built from 13 residues. Germline V gene sequence: CDR1 DFQATT, CDR2 SNEGSKA (reference sequence). CDR3: CSARDGGRDGYTF. In DNA, the CDR3 is TGCAGTGCTAGAGATGGGGGGAGGGATGGCTACACCTTC.

This clonotype was counted many times. The chain joins TRBV2 to TRBJ2-5; D possibly corresponds to TRBD1 (6 bases). V was clipped by 7 bases and J by 1 base, with 13 bases between them. This CDR3 region has 14 residues. Germline V gene data show CDR1 as SNHLY and CDR2 as FYNNEI. DNA of the CDR3: TGTGCCAGCAATACCGTGGGGGCCCAAGAGACCCAGTACTTC. Encoded protein: CASNTVGAQETQYF.

This clonotype turned up a few times. The J gene is TRBJ1-2, the V gene TRBV24-1; TRBD1 matches at 9 bases. In germline, CDR1 is KGHDR, CDR2 SFDVKD. The V segment lost 4 bases and the J segment 13 bases; nucleotides outside the gene matches: 6. The CDR3 is 12 amino acids. CDR3 sequence (DNA): TGTGCCACCAGTGAGACAGGGGGACCGAGCACCTTC. Translation: CATSETGGPSTF.

The chain links TRBV7-9 to TRBJ1-3; 7 bases align to TRBD1. The junction had 6 bases not matched to a gene; V was cut back by 3 bases and J by 4 bases. The CDR3 sequence is 15 residues long. Germline lookup yields CDR1 SEHNR and CDR2 FQNEAQ (reference sequence). The CDR3 bases are TGTGCCAGCAGCTTCTCGACAGGGCCGGGAAACACCATATATTTT. It specifies CASSFSTGPGNTIYF.

The chain recombines TRBV5-1 with TRBJ2-7, with 7 nucleotides matching TRBD1. Germline V gives CDR1 SGHRS, CDR2 YFSETQ. The CDR3 extends over 13 amino acids. The ends lost 8 bases at V and 5 bases at J; junction bases unmatched: 10. The CDR3 is CASPRTGLNEQYF. CDR3 nucleotide sequence: TGCGCCAGTCCTCGGACAGGCCTCAACGAGCAGTACTTC.

This clonotype is a singleton in its sample. V and J are TRBV12-3 or TRBV12-4 and TRBJ1-5; D is ambiguous. V gave up 5 bases and J gave up 6 bases, with 14 bases separating them. CDR3 length equals 14 residues. CDR3 in amino acids: CASSRNTRAQPQHF. The CDR3, as DNA: TGTGCCAGCAGTAGGAACACTAGGGCTCAGCCCCAGCATTTT.

In its sample, this clonotype was seen a few times. The chain has TRBV13 and TRBJ2-7; 11 nucleotides match TRBD1. The germline V gene has CDR1 PRHDT and CDR2 FYEKMQ (reference sequence). Trimming cost V 1 base and J 3 bases; bases outside gene matches: 2. The CDR3 is 15 residues long. The CDR3 bases are TGTGCCAGCAGCTTAGAGGGGACAGGGGGCTACGAGCAGTACTTC. It is translated as CASSLEGTGGYEQYF.

This clonotype showed up just once. This may be a read error, as it is one base from a much larger clone. CDR3 sequence (DNA): TGTGCCAGCAGCTTAACGAGGTGGCGGGAGGGCTACGAGCAGCACTTC. Protein sequence: CASSLTRWREGYEQHF. The V call is TRBV11-2, the J call TRBJ2-7; 9 bases match TRBD2. The CDR3 is made up of 16 amino acids. Germline CDR1 is SGHAT and CDR2 is FQNNGV. Full variable domain (outside the CDR3, taken from reference TRBV11-2 and TRBJ2-7): EAGVAQSPRYKIIEKRQSVAFWCNPISGHATLYWYQQILGQGPKLLIQFQNNGVVDDSQLPKDRFSAERLKGVDSTLKIQPAKLEDSAVYLCASSLTRWREGYEQHFGPGTRLTVT.

The chain is built from TRBV4-1 and TRBJ1-5; TRBD1 is a possible D gene (6 bases). The germline V gene has CDR1 MGHRA and CDR2 YSYEKL. V lost 1 base and J lost 4, with 11 bases in between. The CDR3 runs to 15 residues. DNA for the CDR3: TGCGCCAGCAGCCAAGCAAAGGGGGGGAATCAGCCCCAGCATTTT. Encoded protein: CASSQAKGGNQPQHF.

This clonotype was seen at least ten times. This sequence joins TRBV15 and TRBJ2-6; D is ambiguous. Trimming left V 1 base short and J 2 bases short, with 3 bases between. This CDR3 comprises 14 residues. The germline V gene encodes CDR1 LNHNV and CDR2 YYDKDF (reference sequence). The CDR3 sequence is CATSRAAGANVLTF. CDR3 nucleotides: TGTGCCACCAGCAGAGCAGCTGGGGCCAACGTCCTGACTTTC.

The chain employs TRBV12-3 or TRBV12-4 and TRBJ1-5; 8 bases are shared with TRBD1. This CDR3 has 15 amino acids. The ends lost 6 bases at V and 4 bases at J; junction bases unmatched: 8. CDR3 bases: TGTGCCAGCAGAAGCCGGGACAGGATTAATCAGCCCCAGCATTTT. Amino acid sequence: CASRSRDRINQPQHF.

The rearrangement joins TRBV6-6 to TRBJ2-2; D gene ambiguous. V lost 2 bases to trimming and J lost 5 bases, with 6 bases between them. The CDR3 loop spans 13 amino acids. Germline CDR1 and CDR2: MNHNY and SVGAGI (reference sequence). CDR3 sequence (DNA): TGTGCCAGCAGTTACGGAGCAACCGGGGAGCTGTTTTTT. This codes for CASSYGATGELFF.

This clonotype has a count of ten or more. V gene TRBV11-2 combines with J gene TRBJ1-1; D gene ambiguous. This CDR3 spans 11 amino acids. The V end lost 5 bases, the J end lost 11 bases, and 12 bases lay between the germline ends. Per germline, CDR1 SGHAT and CDR2 FQNNGV. The CDR3, as DNA: TGTGCCAGCAGCCCCTCTATGGGGGCTTTCTTT. Translated, it gives CASSPSMGAFF.

This clonotype was detected a few times. The chain employs TRBV10-3 and TRBJ2-5; the match to TRBD2 covers 8 bases. The ends lost 3 bases at V and 4 bases at J; junction bases unmatched: 4. CDR1 ENHRY and CDR2 SYGVKD come from the germline V gene. CDR3 length: 14 amino acids. The DNA for the CDR3 is TGTGCCATCAGTGAAGGTACTAGCGGAGAGACCCAGTACTTC. Residues: CAISEGTSGETQYF.

This clonotype came up a few times. The chain employs TRBV9 and TRBJ2-2; D uncertain. The germline CDR1 and CDR2 sequences are SGDLS and YYNGEE. The V and J ends lost 4 bases and 6 bases respectively, with 13 bases between them. This CDR3 comprises 14 residues. The CDR3 DNA reads TGTGCCAGCAGCTTCGCCATGGAGTCCGGGGAGCTGTTTTTT. The encoded protein is CASSFAMESGELFF.

This clonotype turned up a few times. The rearrangement joins TRBV29-1 to TRBJ2-5; D unresolved. Trimming removed 7 bases from V and 3 bases from J, with 12 bases in between. This CDR3 has 12 amino acids. The germline gives CDR1 SQVTM, CDR2 ANQGSEA. CDR3 residues: CSATSQKETQYF. CDR3 bases: TGCAGCGCTACGTCACAGAAAGAGACCCAGTACTTC.

V and J are TRBV15 and TRBJ1-5; 7 bases line up with TRBD1. Germline CDR1 LNHNV, CDR2 YYDKDF (reference sequence). The junction had 4 bases not matched to a gene; V was cut back by 5 bases and J by 3 bases. This CDR3 comprises 14 residues. The CDR3 reads CATSRGQDNQPQHF. The CDR3 DNA is TGTGCCACCAGCCGTGGACAGGACAATCAGCCCCAGCATTTT.

This clonotype was recorded at least ten times. The genes are TRBV20-1 and TRBJ1-3, with D unresolved. The CDR3 spans 13 residues. CDR1 and CDR2 (germline): DFQATT, SNEGSKA (reference sequence). V was cut by 0 bases and J by 2 bases, with 5 bases left in between. DNA for the CDR3: TGCAGTGCTAGAGAGCAGCCTGGAAACACCATATATTTT. This translates into CSAREQPGNTIYF.

The sample holds one count of this clonotype. The V gene is TRBV20-1, the J gene TRBJ2-5, with D tentatively TRBD2 (6 bases). This CDR3 is 14 amino acids long. V lost 2 bases and J lost 1, with 11 bases in between. Germline CDR1 is DFQATT and CDR2 is SNEGSKA (reference sequence). The DNA for the CDR3 is TGCAGTGCTAGACAGGGACTCAGCCAAGAGACCCAGTACTTC. Translation gives CSARQGLSQETQYF.

This clonotype was seen many times. The chain joins TRBV4-3 to TRBJ1-1, with D unclear. V lost 1 base and J 1 base, leaving 10 bases between the germline ends. This CDR3 has 15 amino acids. Germline CDR1 reads LGHNA; CDR2 reads YSLEER. CDR3 nucleotides: TGCGCCAGCAGCCAAGTTGGAGCAGGGAACACTGAAGCTTTCTTT. The encoded protein is CASSQVGAGNTEAFF.

The chain couples TRBV7-3 to TRBJ2-5; D is uncertain. The CDR3 sequence is 15 residues long. Germline V CDR1 and CDR2: SGHTA, FQGTGA. V shed 6 bases and J shed 1 base, with 15 bases lying between them. The CDR3 sequence: CASSYVSVRQETQYF. The CDR3 DNA follows: TGTGCCAGCAGTTACGTATCAGTTCGCCAAGAGACCCAGTACTTC.

This clonotype was found many times. The J gene is TRBJ2-2, the V gene TRBV7-2; possibly TRBD2 for D (5 bases). Trimming cost V 1 base and J 0 bases, with 12 bases left between them. CDR1 and CDR2 from the germline V gene are SGHTA and FQGNSA. The CDR3 is made up of 17 amino acids. Here the CDR3 reads CASSLERVYSNTGELFF. The CDR3 DNA reads TGTGCCAGCAGCTTAGAGAGGGTTTATTCGAACACCGGGGAGCTGTTTTTT.

The genes are TRBV29-1 and TRBJ1-1; D unclear. This CDR3 is built from 12 residues. Germline V gene data show CDR1 as SQVTM and CDR2 as ANQGSEA. The ends were cut back, 4 bases at V and 2 bases at J, with 8 bases in the middle. Here the CDR3 reads CSVGVTNTEAFF. The CDR3 DNA reads as TGCAGCGTTGGTGTCACTAACACTGAAGCTTTCTTT.